This T cell receptor (beta chain) is from a study of T cell responses to AZD1222 COVID-19 vaccine. Notes on the study in general: CD4 TCRs linked to vaccination spanned spike, dominating at 160-218 and 743-854. Repertoire collection took place solely once the T cell response had peaked.

Trimming pared 5 bases from V and 1 base from J, leaving 12 bases between. This CDR3 is built from 14 residues. CDR1 is SGHNT and CDR2 is YYREEE in the germline V gene (reference sequence). Produced via immunoSEQ multiplex PCR; TCRdb's table is partial and in-frame only. In the table there are roughly 70,000 clones, roughly nine tenths of which are singletons. Samples with a second dose at about 4 or about 12 weeks were pooled together. As to this clone: Antigen: not known.

The V gene is TRBV5-4, the J gene TRBJ1-2, with D maybe TRBD1 (6 bases). Material: peripheral blood, obtained 28 days after the second AZD1222 dose. The sequence was obtained from an adult who received the AZD1222 COVID-19 vaccine. Written as DNA, the CDR3 is TGTGCCAGCAGTCCAGACAGGCGTAACTATGGCTACACCTTC. Its protein product is CASSPDRRNYGYTF. Using reference TRBV5-4 and TRBJ1-2 for the parts outside the CDR3, the full variable domain is ETGVTQSPTHLIKTRGQQVTLRCSSQSGHNTVSWYQQALGQGPQFIFQYYREEENGRGNFPPRFSGLQFPNYSSELNVNALELDDSALYLCASSPDRRNYGYTFGSGTRLTVV.